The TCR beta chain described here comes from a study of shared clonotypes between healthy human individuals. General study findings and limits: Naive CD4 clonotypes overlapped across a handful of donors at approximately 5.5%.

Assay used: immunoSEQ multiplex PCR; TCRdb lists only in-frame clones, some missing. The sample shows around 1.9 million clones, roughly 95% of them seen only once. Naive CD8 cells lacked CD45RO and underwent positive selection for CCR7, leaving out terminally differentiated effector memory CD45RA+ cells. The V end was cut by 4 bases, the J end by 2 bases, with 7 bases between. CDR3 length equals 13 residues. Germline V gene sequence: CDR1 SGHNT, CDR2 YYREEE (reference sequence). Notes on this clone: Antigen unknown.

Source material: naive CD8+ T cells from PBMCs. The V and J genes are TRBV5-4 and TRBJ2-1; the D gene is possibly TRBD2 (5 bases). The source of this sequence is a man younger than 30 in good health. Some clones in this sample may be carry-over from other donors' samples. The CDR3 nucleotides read TGTGCCAGCAGCCCCGGGACCTACAATGAGCAGTTCTTC. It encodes CASSPGTYNEQFF.